The 23 T cell receptor beta chains reported below all come from one sample, sequenced in a study of cytomegalovirus exposure and HLA in healthy donors. The method was immunoSEQ multiplex PCR; TCRdb's version includes in-frame clones alone and lacks a portion of them. Among some 130,000 clones listed, about 86% were seen once. Sequencing used PBMCs. Source of these receptors: a man between 18 and 35 years old in good health and CMV-seronegative.

J is TRBJ2-4 and V is TRBV7-2, with a tentative D call TRBD1 (5 bases). Germline V gene sequence: CDR1 SGHTA, CDR2 FQGNSA. The CDR3 runs to 17 residues. Trimming removed 1 base at V and 5 bases at J, with 18 bases between. CDR3 bases: TGTGCCAGCAGCTTAGAATTATTTGTGGGGCCTCAAAACATTCAGTACTTC. This encodes CASSLELFVGPQNIQYF.

This clone has a handful of counts. V and J are TRBV5-1 and TRBJ2-3; 9 nucleotides align to TRBD1. There are 16 residues in the CDR3. The V segment lost 0 bases and the J segment 4 bases; nucleotides outside the gene matches: 6. CDR1 and CDR2 from the germline V gene are SGHRS and YFSETQ. The CDR3 coding sequence is TGCGCCAGCAGCTTGGAGTCTCGACAGGGGGCAGATACGCAGTATTTT. Protein sequence: CASSLESRQGADTQYF. Together with reference TRBV5-1 and TRBJ2-3, the CDR3 gives the full variable domain: KAGVTQTPRYLIKTRGQQVTLSCSPISGHRSVSWYQQTPGQGLQFLFEYFSETQRNKGNFPGRFSGRQFSNSRSEMNVSTLELGDSALYLCASSLESRQGADTQYFGPGTRLTVL.

The gene calls are TRBV14 and TRBJ1-1; D is unresolved. The CDR3 is 13 amino acids. Trimming removed 5 bases at V and 0 bases at J, with 7 bases between. Germline V gives CDR1 SGHDN, CDR2 FVKESK. The CDR3: CASSVYMNTEAFF. CDR3 coding DNA: TGTGCCAGCAGCGTTTACATGAACACTGAAGCTTTCTTT.

V is TRBV5-4 and J is TRBJ1-2; possible D gene TRBD1, 6 bases. Germline assignment: CDR1 SGHNT and CDR2 YYREEE (reference sequence). The CDR3 is 15 residues long. V was trimmed by 7 bases and J by 5 bases, leaving 21 bases between them. The chain's CDR3 is CASSLWGLELYGYTF. The CDR3 DNA reads TGTGCCAGCTCCCTTTGGGGGCTCGAGTTATATGGCTACACCTTC.

The genes are TRBV4-1 and TRBJ1-4; D unresolved. Trimming left V 3 bases short and J 8 bases short, with 13 bases between. The CDR3 runs 14 residues. Germline CDR1 is MGHRA and CDR2 is YSYEKL. This CDR3 is CASSHASREEKLFF. The CDR3 DNA follows: TGCGCCAGCAGCCACGCGTCACGGGAGGAAAAACTGTTTTTT.

The V and J genes are TRBV9 and TRBJ2-1; D possibly corresponds to TRBD1 (5 bases). Germline CDR1 SGDLS, CDR2 YYNGEE. V was clipped by 3 bases and J by 10 bases, with 11 bases between them. This CDR3 region has 12 residues. The CDR3 nucleotides read TGTGCCAGCAGCGACCAGGGCCCCGAGCAGTTCTTC. This sequence encodes CASSDQGPEQFF. Full variable domain (outside the CDR3, taken from reference TRBV9 and TRBJ2-1): DSGVTQTPKHLITATGQRVTLRCSPRSGDLSVYWYQQSLDQGLQFLIQYYNGEERAKGNILERFSAQQFPDLHSELNLSSLELGDSALYFCASSDQGPEQFFGPGTRLTVL.

The chain is built from TRBV6-1 and TRBJ2-2; 9 bases fit TRBD1. V shed 8 bases, J shed 3 bases, and the junction held 7 bases outside the gene matches. Germline CDR1 MNHNS, CDR2 SASEGT. This CDR3 comprises 15 residues. This CDR3 is CASEDRGWYTGELFF. CDR3 in DNA: TGTGCCAGCGAGGACAGGGGATGGTACACCGGGGAGCTGTTTTTT.

CDR3 sequence: CASSFDSSNEQFF. The DNA for the CDR3 is TGTGCCAGCAGCTTCGACTCGTCGAATGAGCAGTTCTTC. V is TRBV11-2 and J is TRBJ2-1; no reliable D call. The CDR3 contains 13 residues. In germline, CDR1 is SGHAT, CDR2 FQNNGV. V lost 3 bases and J lost 7, with 10 bases in between.

The rearrangement uses TRBV27 and TRBJ2-3; D is unresolved. This CDR3 spans 12 amino acids. CDR1 MNHEY and CDR2 SMNVEV come from the germline V gene (reference sequence). V shed 4 bases and J shed 4 bases, with 6 bases lying between them. CDR3 residues: CASSSSADTQYF. In DNA, the CDR3 is TGTGCCAGCAGTTCCAGCGCAGATACGCAGTATTTT.

The chain recombines TRBV6-1 with TRBJ2-3, with 11 bases matching TRBD2. V lost 0 bases and J lost 4; bases outside the gene matches: 3. Per germline, CDR1 MNHNS and CDR2 SASEGT. CDR3 length: 16 residues. As DNA, the CDR3 is TGTGCCAGCAGTGAAGCGCTAGCGGGGGGAGCAGATACGCAGTATTTT. Protein sequence: CASSEALAGGADTQYF.

The chain links TRBV28 to TRBJ2-1; 14 nucleotides match TRBD2. The CDR3 runs to 18 residues. V lost 6 bases, J lost 7 bases, and 14 bases stayed unmatched. Germline V gene data show CDR1 as MDHEN and CDR2 as SYDVKM. CDR3 bases: TGTGCCAGCAGCAAGACCGGGACTAGCGGGAGAGGTAGGAATGAGCAGTTCTTC. As protein: CASSKTGTSGRGRNEQFF.

The CDR3, as DNA: TGTGCCAGCAGTGAATTCCGGGGAACTTACAATGAGCAGTTCTTC. Amino acid sequence: CASSEFRGTYNEQFF. This rearrangement joins TRBV6-4 to TRBJ2-1, with D tentatively TRBD2 (5 bases). The CDR3 is 15 amino acids. Germline values: CDR1 MRHNA, CDR2 SNTAGT. The V end lost 3 bases, the J end lost 4 bases, and 13 bases lay between the germline ends.

The chain combines TRBV2 with TRBJ2-7; 8 positions agree with TRBD1. CDR1 and CDR2 (germline): SNHLY, FYNNEI. J lost 1 base, V lost 3 bases, and 14 bases had no gene match. The CDR3 sequence is 18 residues long. CDR3 DNA sequence: TGTGCCAGCAGTGATTTCGGACAGGGCACCTTAAGATCCTACGAGCAGTACTTC. Translated: CASSDFGQGTLRSYEQYF.

V is TRBV28 and J is TRBJ2-7; 7 bases line up with TRBD1. CDR1 is MDHEN and CDR2 is SYDVKM in the germline V gene. J was trimmed by 0 bases and V by 8 bases; bases with no gene match: 4. There are 13 residues in the CDR3. In DNA, the CDR3 is TGTGCCAGCTGGAACAGGGGCTCCTACGAGCAGTACTTC. Amino acid sequence: CASWNRGSYEQYF.

This chain joins TRBV7-9 and TRBJ2-7, with D possibly TRBD1 on 6 matching bases. Trimming took off 5 bases at V and 2 bases at J, with 22 bases between the two ends. This CDR3 contains 17 residues. Germline CDR1 SEHNR, CDR2 FQNEAQ (reference sequence). The CDR3 reads CASSPPEQGLNPYEQYF. CDR3 nucleotides: TGTGCCAGCAGCCCGCCTGAACAGGGCCTGAACCCCTACGAGCAGTACTTC.

V gene TRBV2 combines with J gene TRBJ2-2; 13 bases agree with TRBD2. V lost 8 bases to trimming and J lost 4 bases; unmatched junction nucleotides: 10. Germline V gives CDR1 SNHLY, CDR2 FYNNEI. The CDR3 has 17 residues. The DNA of the CDR3 is TGTGCCAGCTCCTTTTTGGGACTAGCGGGATTCACCGGGGAGCTGTTTTTT. Translating gives CASSFLGLAGFTGELFF. The complete variable domain, with remaining parts taken from reference TRBV2 and TRBJ2-2, reads EPEVTQTPSHQVTQMGQEVILRCVPISNHLYFYWYRQILGQKVEFLVSFYNNEISEKSEIFDDQFSVERPDGSNFTLKIRSTKLEDSAMYFCASSFLGLAGFTGELFFGEGSRLTVL.

The gene calls are TRBV7-9 and TRBJ1-2, with TRBD1 matching 8 bases. The germline V gene encodes CDR1 SEHNR and CDR2 FQNEAQ (reference sequence). V shed 3 bases, J shed 4 bases, and the junction held 4 bases outside the gene matches. The CDR3 has 14 residues. CDR3 loop: CASSFAGGSYGYTF. As DNA, the CDR3 is TGTGCCAGCAGCTTCGCAGGGGGCTCCTATGGCTACACCTTC. The full variable domain, completed using reference TRBV7-9 and TRBJ1-2, is DTGVSQNPRHKITKRGQNVTFRCDPISEHNRLYWYRQTLGQGPEFLTYFQNEAQLEKSRLLSDRFSAERPKGSFSTLEIQRTEQGDSAMYLCASSFAGGSYGYTFGSGTRLTVV.

For the CDR3, the DNA is TGTGCCAGCAGAGTACAGGGGGGAGATACGCAGTATTTT. Encoded protein: CASRVQGGDTQYF. V usage is TRBV2 and J usage is TRBJ2-3, with TRBD1 matching over 8 bases. V lost 6 bases to trimming and J lost 5 bases; unmatched junction nucleotides: 4. The CDR3 sequence is 13 residues long. Germline CDR1 SNHLY, CDR2 FYNNEI.

V gene TRBV19 combines with J gene TRBJ1-2; 11 positions match TRBD1. The J segment lost 4 bases and the V segment lost 8 bases, leaving 6 bases of the junction unmatched. In germline, CDR1 is LNHDA, CDR2 SQIVND (reference sequence). This CDR3 is 14 amino acids long. DNA of the CDR3: TGTGCCAGTGGAGGGACAGGGGGAAGCTATGGCTACACCTTC. It is translated as CASGGTGGSYGYTF. The whole variable domain, remainder taken from reference TRBV19 and TRBJ1-2, is DGGITQSPKYLFRKEGQNVTLSCEQNLNHDAMYWYRQDPGQGLRLIYYSQIVNDFQKGDIAEGYSVSREKKESFPLTVTSAQKNPTAFYLCASGGTGGSYGYTFGSGTRLTVV.

The chain is built from TRBV7-2 and TRBJ2-3, with 8 positions matching TRBD2. Germline values: CDR1 SGHTA, CDR2 FQGNSA. This CDR3 is 13 amino acids long. Losses at the gene ends were 4 bases for V and 10 bases for J; bases not matched to a gene: 7. DNA of the CDR3: TGTGCCAGCAGCTCGAGCGGGGGAATGGCGCAGTATTTT. Translating gives CASSSSGGMAQYF.

The chain is built from TRBV2 and TRBJ1-2, with 8 nucleotides matching TRBD1. Germline V gene data show CDR1 as SNHLY and CDR2 as FYNNEI. The CDR3 extends over 17 amino acids. The trim removed 3 bases at V and 0 bases at J, leaving 9 bases unmatched. CDR3 sequence: CASSEDRARGANYGYTF. The CDR3 region has the DNA TGTGCCAGCAGTGAGGACAGGGCGCGAGGGGCTAACTATGGCTACACCTTC.

The chain is built from TRBV6-5 and TRBJ1-1; tentatively, D is TRBD1 (6 bases). V was shortened by 2 bases and J by 3 bases, with 7 bases between the two germline ends. This CDR3 comprises 13 residues. Germline V lookup: CDR1 MNHEY, CDR2 SVGAGI. The CDR3 region has the DNA TGTGCCAGCAGTTACGACAGGCACACTGAAGCTTTCTTT. Residues: CASSYDRHTEAFF.

The J gene is TRBJ2-3, the V gene TRBV7-8; TRBD2 matches at 8 bases. The CDR3 runs 15 residues. CDR1 is SGHVS and CDR2 is FQNEAQ in the germline V gene. J lost 3 bases, V lost 4 bases, and 6 bases had no gene match. The DNA for the CDR3 is TGTGCCAGCAGCTCCCAAGCGGGAGAGACAGATACGCAGTATTTT. As protein: CASSSQAGETDTQYF. The complete variable domain, with remaining parts taken from reference TRBV7-8 and TRBJ2-3, reads GAGVSQSPRYKVAKRGQDVALRCDPISGHVSLFWYQQALGQGPEFLTYFQNEAQLDKSGLPSDRFFAERPEGSVSTLKIQRTQQEDSAVYLCASSSQAGETDTQYFGPGTRLTVL.